These 6 T cell receptor beta chains were sequenced from one sample in a study of beta chain features in type 1 diabetes. Expressed TCRB transcripts were sequenced after all isolated RNA was converted to cDNA. Libraries were prepared by immunoSEQ multiplex PCR; TCRdb keeps only in-frame clonotypes and omits some of them. The table has hundreds of thousands of clones, approximately 12% seen once. These receptors have no known antigen. The study's findings and limits: Shortening that was moderate but significant affected the TCRB CDR3s of Type 1 diabetes patients in all four CD4+ subsets.

Sequencing used naive CD4+ T cells from blood. Receptors originate from a young woman with type 1 diabetes.

The chain combines TRBV29-1 with TRBJ2-5; D may be TRBD2 (6 bases). The CDR3 is 14 residues long. The germline V gene encodes CDR1 SQVTM and CDR2 ANQGSEA. Trimming left V 1 base short and J 5 bases short, with 14 bases between. CDR3 residues: CSVEGIGGPETQYF. For the CDR3, the DNA is TGCAGCGTTGAAGGGATTGGAGGGCCGGAGACCCAGTACTTC.

This chain joins TRBV7-2 and TRBJ2-6; D perhaps matches TRBD2 (5 bases). The V gene lost 5 bases and the J gene lost 0 bases, with 14 bases spanning the gap. The CDR3 is 17 amino acids. CDR1 SGHTA and CDR2 FQGNSA come from the germline V gene. In DNA form, the CDR3 reads TGTGCCAGCAGCCCGACCGGACTGAGCTCTGGGGCCAACGTCCTGACTTTC. This sequence encodes CASSPTGLSSGANVLTF.

This chain joins TRBV20-1 and TRBJ2-3; no reliable D call. From germline, CDR1 is DFQATT and CDR2 SNEGSKA (reference sequence). V gave up 3 bases and J gave up 7 bases, with 8 bases separating them. The CDR3 is 11 amino acids. DNA for the CDR3: TGCAGTGCTAGGCGGCCGAATACGCAGTATTTT. It translates to CSARRPNTQYF.

This clone was counted between two and nine times. This chain links TRBV27 with TRBJ2-7; 7 bases agree with TRBD1. This CDR3 is 15 amino acids long. Germline assignment: CDR1 MNHEY and CDR2 SMNVEV (reference sequence). The trim removed 6 bases at V and 2 bases at J, leaving 10 bases unmatched. This chain's CDR3 is CASSLYWTGAYEQYF. CDR3 nucleotide sequence: TGTGCCAGCAGCCTATATTGGACAGGAGCCTACGAGCAGTACTTC.

The chain couples TRBV6-6 to TRBJ1-5, with 8 nucleotides matching TRBD1. The V segment lost 5 bases and the J segment 6 bases; nucleotides outside the gene matches: 6. This CDR3 comprises 14 residues. Germline V CDR1 and CDR2: MNHNY, SVGAGI (reference sequence). CDR3 amino acids: CASSTRQGLQPQHF. The CDR3 region has the DNA TGTGCCAGCAGTACGAGACAGGGGCTTCAGCCCCAGCATTTT.

This chain uses TRBV29-1 with TRBJ1-1, with D perhaps TRBD1 (6 bases). Germline CDR1 SQVTM, CDR2 ANQGSEA. V lost 6 bases, J lost 1 base, and 9 bases lay in between. CDR3 size: 12 residues. The CDR3 region has the DNA TGCAGCGTCGGACAGAAGAACACTGAAGCTTTCTTT. Its translation is CSVGQKNTEAFF.